These 24 T cell receptor beta chains share one sample of origin, sequenced in a study of human T cells and chemical hapten exposure. TCRdb reanalysed the RACE reads using MiXCR and keeps one entry per CDR3 protein. The table has about 190,000 distinct CDR3 sequences, 24% seen once; the top ten hold 2% to 3%. Regarding time point: patch test 3, about 24 weeks after DPC sensitization. Regarding treatment: therapeutic diphenylcyclopropenone sensitization with weekly scalp DPC. The sample was whole blood, taken in connection with sensitization to the hapten diphenylcyclopropenone (DPC). The origin of the receptors is a woman aged 40-49 years with alopecia areata. Some clones in this sample may be carry-over from other donors' samples.

There are many counts of this clonotype. The chain carries TRBV29-1 and TRBJ2-7; TRBD2 agrees at 14 bases. Germline V gene data show CDR1 as SQVTM and CDR2 as ANQGSEA. After removal of 6 bases from V and 8 bases from J, the junction contained 15 bases not matched to a gene. The CDR3 length is 16 residues. The CDR3 DNA reads TGCAGCGTGGATTCTCCCGGGACTAGCGGGAGAGGGCAGCAGTACTTC. Translated: CSVDSPGTSGRGQQYF.

This clonotype was detected only a few times. This sequence joins TRBV5-1 and TRBJ2-5; 8 bases line up with TRBD1. Trimming cost V 4 bases and J 2 bases; bases outside gene matches: 7. Germline V gives CDR1 SGHRS, CDR2 YFSETQ. CDR3 length: 15 amino acids. CDR3 DNA: TGCGCCAGCAGCGATGGACAGGGTCCGCAAGAGACCCAGTACTTC. This codes for CASSDGQGPQETQYF.

As DNA, the CDR3 is TGTGCCAGCAGTTTAGACCGCGGGACCGGGGAGCTGTTTTTT. It is translated as CASSLDRGTGELFF. The chain links TRBV12-3 or TRBV12-4 to TRBJ2-2; TRBD2 might be the D (5 bases). V lost 1 base and J lost 5, with 8 bases in between. The CDR3 is 14 amino acids.

This clonotype was found a few times. The gene calls are TRBV27 and TRBJ2-7; 7 bases map to TRBD2. Germline V lookup: CDR1 MNHEY, CDR2 SMNVEV (reference sequence). This CDR3 has 14 amino acids. After removal of 3 bases from V and 2 bases from J, the junction contained 4 bases not matched to a gene. The CDR3 spells CASSLGGRTYEQYF. In DNA, the CDR3 is TGTGCCAGCAGTTTGGGAGGGAGGACCTACGAGCAGTACTTC.

J is TRBJ2-1 and V is TRBV29-1; tentatively, D is TRBD1 or TRBD2 (5 bases each). The CDR3 has 17 amino acids. Germline V gene data show CDR1 as SQVTM and CDR2 as ANQGSEA. Trimming took off 7 bases at V and 1 base at J, with 23 bases between the two ends. The CDR3 nucleotides are TGCAGCGCCCAGGGAGTAGGTAGGGGAGAGTCCTACAATGAGCAGTTCTTC. As protein: CSAQGVGRGESYNEQFF.

This clonotype was picked up a small number of times. The chain has TRBV6-1 and TRBJ2-7, with 11 bases matching TRBD2. The CDR3 is made up of 15 amino acids. Trimming removed 7 bases from V and 1 base from J; junction bases left unmatched: 6. Germline V gene lookup returns CDR1 MNHNS and CDR2 SASEGT. The CDR3 DNA sequence: TGTGCCAGCACCGAAACTAGCGGGAGTTCCTACGAGCAGTACTTC. As protein: CASTETSGSSYEQYF.

This clonotype has more than one count but fewer than ten. The CDR3 sequence: CASTGLGGSYNEQFF. CDR3 coding DNA: TGTGCCAGCACTGGACTAGGCGGCTCCTACAATGAGCAGTTCTTC. V gene TRBV28 combines with J gene TRBJ2-1; TRBD2 aligns across 7 bases. The CDR3 has 15 amino acids. Germline CDR1 MDHEN, CDR2 SYDVKM. The V segment lost 7 bases and the J segment 0 bases; nucleotides outside the gene matches: 6. Full variable domain (missing parts from reference TRBV28 and TRBJ2-1): DVKVTQSSRYLVKRTGEKVFLECVQDMDHENMFWYRQDPGLGLRLIYFSYDVKMKEKGDIPEGYSVSREKKERFSLILESASTNQTSMYLCASTGLGGSYNEQFFGPGTRLTVL.

The chain joins TRBV20-1 to TRBJ1-4, with a possible D match to TRBD1 (6 bases). Germline V gene data show CDR1 as DFQATT and CDR2 as SNEGSKA (reference sequence). The CDR3 sequence is 12 residues long. V lost 3 bases and J lost 5, with 7 bases in between. DNA of the CDR3: TGCAGTGCTAGCAGGGGAAATGAAAAACTGTTTTTT. Amino acids: CSASRGNEKLFF.

This clonotype has only a few counts. The chain has TRBV20-1 and TRBJ2-4; tentative D call: TRBD1 (6 bases). Germline V gene lookup returns CDR1 DFQATT and CDR2 SNEGSKA (reference sequence). V shed 0 bases and J shed 8 bases, with 14 bases lying between them. This CDR3 is built from 14 residues. Here the CDR3 reads CSARDGWGRDIQYF. The CDR3 bases are TGCAGTGCTAGAGATGGGTGGGGGCGCGACATTCAGTACTTC.

This chain links TRBV12-3 or TRBV12-4 with TRBJ1-6, with D perhaps matching TRBD1 (6 bases). The CDR3 is made up of 14 amino acids. Trimming pared 7 bases from V and 8 bases from J, leaving 15 bases between. CDR3: CASMVGRGYSPLHF. CDR3 coding DNA: TGTGCCAGCATGGTTGGCAGGGGTTATTCACCCCTCCACTTT.

In this sample, this clonotype turned up a few times. As DNA, the CDR3 is TGTGCCAGCAGTTCTGGACAGGCCCCCTACGAGCAGTACTTC. Translation: CASSSGQAPYEQYF. The chain has TRBV6-2 or TRBV6-3 and TRBJ2-7, with 7 bases lining up with TRBD1. CDR3 length: 14 residues. From germline, CDR1 is MNHEY and CDR2 SVGEGT. Trimming removed 4 bases from V and 2 bases from J; junction bases left unmatched: 5.

The chain recombines TRBV2 with TRBJ2-2, with TRBD1 matching 8 bases. Germline trimming cut 6 bases from V and 4 bases from J; bases unmatched to any gene: 7. This CDR3 spans 15 amino acids. Germline lookup yields CDR1 SNHLY and CDR2 FYNNEI. The CDR3 is CASSSGGVGTGELFF. The CDR3 DNA follows: TGTGCCAGCAGCTCAGGGGGCGTTGGCACCGGGGAGCTGTTTTTT. Filled out from reference TRBV2 and TRBJ2-2, the complete variable domain reads EPEVTQTPSHQVTQMGQEVILRCVPISNHLYFYWYRQILGQKVEFLVSFYNNEISEKSEIFDDQFSVERPDGSNFTLKIRSTKLEDSAMYFCASSSGGVGTGELFFGEGSRLTVL.

This sequence joins TRBV28 and TRBJ1-5; 7 bases match TRBD1. This CDR3 contains 14 residues. With V trimmed by 6 bases and J by 7 bases, 9 bases remained unmatched. CDR1 and CDR2 (germline): MDHEN, SYDVKM. CDR3 residues: CASRPTGIGQPQHF. The CDR3 DNA follows: TGTGCCAGCAGACCGACAGGGATTGGGCAGCCCCAGCATTTT.

This clonotype was found a few times. The chain combines TRBV12-3 or TRBV12-4 with TRBJ2-7, with 9 bases matching TRBD2. The CDR3 covers 15 residues. The V segment lost 3 bases and the J segment 2 bases; nucleotides outside the gene matches: 5. CDR3 protein: CASSLDRLAAYEQYF. The CDR3, as DNA: TGTGCCAGCAGTTTGGATCGACTAGCGGCCTACGAGCAGTACTTC.

The genes are TRBV29-1 and TRBJ2-3; 9 positions agree with TRBD2. The V segment lost 4 bases and the J segment 3 bases; nucleotides outside the gene matches: 2. The CDR3 loop spans 13 amino acids. Germline CDR1 reads SQVTM; CDR2 reads ANQGSEA. CDR3: CSVVAGGTDTQYF. In DNA form, the CDR3 reads TGCAGCGTTGTGGCGGGAGGGACAGATACGCAGTATTTT.

The chain has TRBV7-2 and TRBJ1-3; D not certain. Per germline, CDR1 SGHTA and CDR2 FQGNSA. V was pared by 2 bases and J by 0 bases, with 17 bases between. The CDR3 sequence is 18 residues long. The CDR3 DNA reads as TGTGCCAGCAGCTTACGGGGAGGCAGCTTTTACTCTGGAAACACCATATATTTT. Translated, it gives CASSLRGGSFYSGNTIYF.

V and J are TRBV7-9 and TRBJ1-6; 7 nucleotides align to TRBD1. The V gene's germline CDR1 is SEHNR and CDR2 FQNEAQ (reference sequence). Germline trimming cut 5 bases from V and 7 bases from J; bases unmatched to any gene: 5. The CDR3 runs 14 residues. CDR3 sequence: CASSPGTVNSPLHF. DNA of the CDR3: TGTGCCAGCAGCCCCGGGACAGTGAATTCACCCCTCCACTTT.

Details on this clonotype: A much larger clone lies one base from this, so it may be a read error. V gene TRBV7-2 combines with J gene TRBJ2-3; D remains unclear. CDR1 is SGHTA, CDR2 FQGNSA, per germline. This CDR3 is 13 amino acids long. V lost 1 base to trimming and J lost 4 bases, with 6 bases between them. Written as DNA, the CDR3 is TGTGCCAGCAGCTTAGTGGGCGCAGATACGCAGTATTTT. Residues: CASSLVGADTQYF.

This clonotype appeared a few times. The V call is TRBV20-1, the J call TRBJ1-2; maybe TRBD1 (6 bases). The CDR3 totals 14 residues. In germline, CDR1 is DFQATT, CDR2 SNEGSKA (reference sequence). Deletions cut 6 bases from V and 3 bases from J, with 17 bases between. The CDR3 loop reads CSAPTTGTDYGYTF. The CDR3 DNA reads as TGCAGTGCCCCTACAACAGGGACCGACTATGGCTACACCTTC.

This sequence joins TRBV7-2 and TRBJ2-7, with TRBD1 matching over 8 bases. The CDR3 has 16 amino acids. From germline, CDR1 is SGHTA and CDR2 FQGNSA. V lost 0 bases to trimming and J lost 6 bases; unmatched junction nucleotides: 10. The CDR3 reads CASSLARTGPMVEQYF. DNA of the CDR3: TGTGCCAGCAGCTTAGCGAGGACAGGGCCCATGGTCGAGCAGTACTTC.

This clonotype was detected many times. The chain recombines TRBV5-4 with TRBJ2-3; 7 bases are shared with TRBD1. Germline lookup yields CDR1 SGHNT and CDR2 YYREEE (reference sequence). The CDR3 runs to 15 residues. With V trimmed by 0 bases and J by 0 bases, 1 base remained unmatched. CDR3 sequence: CASSLGQGSTDTQYF. The CDR3 region has the DNA TGTGCCAGCAGCTTGGGACAGGGAAGCACAGATACGCAGTATTTT.

This clonotype was seen a handful of times. This chain uses TRBV28 with TRBJ1-5; 7 bases match TRBD1. This CDR3 spans 15 amino acids. With 5 bases clipped from V and 0 bases from J, the junction kept 4 bases outside the gene matches. Germline loops: CDR1 MDHEN, CDR2 SYDVKM. CDR3 region: CASSPHRGSNQPQHF. Here the CDR3 DNA reads TGTGCCAGCAGTCCGCACAGGGGTAGCAATCAGCCCCAGCATTTT.

This clonotype was observed a handful of times. V gene TRBV6-2 or TRBV6-3 combines with J gene TRBJ2-1, with TRBD1 matching 7 bases. CDR3 length: 14 residues. CDR1 is MNHEY, CDR2 SVGEGT, per germline. J was trimmed by 10 bases and V by 7 bases; bases with no gene match: 13. The CDR3 is CASILKTGYGEQFF. The DNA of the CDR3 is TGTGCCAGCATCCTGAAGACAGGGTACGGGGAGCAGTTCTTC.

The V gene is TRBV7-2, the J gene TRBJ2-7, with a weak D call TRBD2 (5 bases). The CDR3 consists of 12 residues. Trimming removed 8 bases at V and 6 bases at J, with 14 bases between. The germline V gene has CDR1 SGHTA and CDR2 FQGNSA. CDR3 sequence: CASGRGSGEQYF. In nucleotides, the CDR3 is TGTGCCAGCGGCCGTGGGAGTGGCGAGCAGTACTTC. The variable domain in full, completed from reference TRBV7-2 and TRBJ2-7, reads GAGVSQSPSNKVTEKGKDVELRCDPISGHTALYWYRQSLGQGLEFLIYFQGNSAPDKSGLPSDRFSAERTGGSVSTLTIQRTQQEDSAVYLCASGRGSGEQYFGPGTRLTVT.